Presented here are 18 T cell receptor beta chains from one specimen sequenced in a study of read filtering for tumor transcriptome and immune sequencing. From about 0.4 ug of RNA, a library with molecular barcoded alpha/delta and beta/gamma adaptors was made. From the reads, TCRdb called clonotypes with MiXCR, one entry per CDR3 protein. The profile covers 13,000 to 15,000 distinct CDR3 sequences, with roughly 22% appearing a single time and 75% to 85% taken by the ten largest. Sequences were obtained from a population of CD138-negative cells sorted from bone marrow. The receptors shown here come from a donor at least 40 years old with multiple myeloma.

This clonotype was recorded many times. CDR3 in DNA: TGTGCCAGCAGCATCACTAGCGGGGGGGCCACAGATACGCAGTATTTT. Protein sequence: CASSITSGGATDTQYF. V and J are TRBV11-2 and TRBJ2-3; the match to TRBD2 covers 13 bases. Germline CDR1 SGHAT, CDR2 FQNNGV. This CDR3 has 16 residues. V lost 5 bases to trimming and J lost 2 bases; unmatched junction nucleotides: 4.

This clonotype appeared many times. The rearrangement uses TRBV5-4 and TRBJ2-1; D gene unclear. The CDR3 has 15 amino acids. Per the germline V gene, CDR1 is SGHNT and CDR2 is YYREEE (reference sequence). V was cut by 5 bases and J by 3 bases, with 15 bases left in between. The CDR3 DNA sequence: TGTGCCAGCAGGCTGGTTGCGGATCGCTACAATGAGCAGTTCTTC. This encodes CASRLVADRYNEQFF.

This clonotype was counted ten times or more. V gene TRBV5-1 combines with J gene TRBJ2-5, with unresolved D. The germline V gene encodes CDR1 SGHRS and CDR2 YFSETQ. The CDR3 totals 11 residues. Trimming removed 0 bases from V and 3 bases from J, with 0 bases in between. The CDR3: CASSLEETQYF. The CDR3 region has the DNA TGCGCCAGCAGCTTGGAAGAGACCCAGTACTTC.

In this sample, this clonotype is medium-sized. The chain is built from TRBV7-9 and TRBJ2-1; D might be TRBD1 or TRBD2, each matching 5 bases. The V end lost 5 bases, the J end lost 4 bases, and 15 bases lay between the germline ends. In germline, CDR1 is SEHNR, CDR2 FQNEAQ (reference sequence). This CDR3 has 15 residues. This CDR3 is CASSILYGAYNEQFF. The DNA for the CDR3 is TGTGCCAGCAGCATACTGTACGGGGCTTACAATGAGCAGTTCTTC.

This clonotype appeared many times. The V call is TRBV30, the J call TRBJ2-5, with TRBD1 identical over 10 bases. Germline lookup yields CDR1 GTSNPN and CDR2 SVGIG (reference sequence). J lost 5 bases, V lost 3 bases, and 6 bases had no gene match. The CDR3 has 14 residues. The CDR3 sequence is CAWRDRGARETQYF. DNA of the CDR3: TGTGCCTGGAGGGACAGGGGGGCCCGGGAGACCCAGTACTTC.

This clonotype came up many times. The CDR3 DNA follows: TGTGCCAGCAGCTTTCAGGGTGCACGAGGAGAGACCCAGTACTTC. This translates into CASSFQGARGETQYF. The chain combines TRBV5-5 with TRBJ2-5; the D gene is possibly TRBD1 (5 bases). Trimming cost V 2 bases and J 4 bases, with 15 bases left between them. This CDR3 comprises 15 residues. Germline CDR1 reads SGHKS; CDR2 reads YYEKEE (reference sequence). The full variable domain, with the rest looked up from reference TRBV5-5 and TRBJ2-5, is DAGVTQSPTHLIKTRGQQVTLRCSPISGHKSVSWYQQVLGQGPQFIFQYYEKEERGRGNFPDRFSARQFPNYSSELNVNALLLGDSALYLCASSFQGARGETQYFGPGTRLLVL.

The table lists this clonotype with a few counts. This sequence joins TRBV24-1 and TRBJ2-3; unclear D gene. The CDR3 is 14 amino acids. Germline V lookup: CDR1 KGHDR, CDR2 SFDVKD. V was cut by 1 base and J by 4 bases, with 8 bases left in between. The CDR3 bases are TGTGCCACCAGTGATTTCGTAAGGTCAGATACGCAGTATTTT. Translated, it gives CATSDFVRSDTQYF.

This clonotype was recorded many times. J is TRBJ2-3 and V is TRBV11-2; D uncertain. Germline V lookup: CDR1 SGHAT, CDR2 FQNNGV. The CDR3 length is 14 residues. Between the trimmed V and J ends, which lost 1 base and 0 bases, there was a span of 5 bases. The CDR3 spells CASSLGYSTDTQYF. The CDR3 DNA follows: TGTGCCAGCAGCTTAGGTTACAGCACAGATACGCAGTATTTT.

In its sample, this clonotype was seen many times. The V gene is TRBV9, the J gene TRBJ1-1; D perhaps matches TRBD1 (5 bases). The CDR3 is made up of 14 amino acids. V was pared by 0 bases and J by 5 bases, with 11 bases between. Germline V CDR1 and CDR2: SGDLS, YYNGEE. CDR3 residues: CASSVDGGKTEAFF. The CDR3 DNA reads TGTGCCAGCAGCGTAGATGGGGGGAAAACTGAAGCTTTCTTT.

The chain recombines TRBV20-1 with TRBJ1-3, with no clear D. The CDR3 sequence is 14 residues long. Germline CDR1 DFQATT, CDR2 SNEGSKA (reference sequence). Trimming shortened V by 3 bases and J by 8 bases, and 17 bases separated the two germline ends. The CDR3 sequence: CSAREDGFGDTIYF. CDR3 nucleotide sequence: TGCAGTGCTAGGGAGGACGGGTTTGGGGACACCATATATTTT.

This sequence joins TRBV4-1 and TRBJ2-7; D remains ambiguous. CDR3 length: 15 amino acids. CDR1 is MGHRA and CDR2 is YSYEKL in the germline V gene. Trimming took off 1 base at V and 4 bases at J, with 14 bases between the two ends. The CDR3 reads CASSQGGSERYEQYF. The CDR3, as DNA: TGCGCCAGCAGCCAAGGTGGGTCAGAGAGATACGAGCAGTACTTC.

Comment on this clonotype: A much bigger clone sits one base away, suggesting this may be a read error. The chain has TRBV2 and TRBJ1-4, with D unresolved. V lost 5 bases and J lost 8, with 15 bases in between. CDR3 length equals 14 residues. Germline assignment: CDR1 SNHLY and CDR2 FYNNEI. The CDR3 reads CASSRTYGQEKLFF. CDR3 bases: TGTGCCAGCAGTCGGACCTACGGGCAGGAAAAACTGTTTTTT. Combining the CDR3 with reference TRBV2 and TRBJ1-4 gives the whole variable domain EPEVTQTPSHQVTQMGQEVILRCVPISNHLYFYWYRQILGQKVEFLVSFYNNEISEKSEIFDDQFSVERPDGSNFTLKIRSTKLEDSAMYFCASSRTYGQEKLFFGSGTQLSVL.

Concerning this clonotype: Mismatch with germline at one junction end may stem from a read error. CDR3 amino acids: CASSGQNNEKLLF. CDR3 in DNA: TGTGCCAGCTCGGGCCAGAACAATGAAAAACTGCTTTTT. V gene TRBV7-9 combines with J gene TRBJ1-4; no firm D call. CDR3 length: 13 amino acids. Germline CDR1 SEHNR, CDR2 FQNEAQ (reference sequence).

This clonotype was observed many times. The rearrangement links TRBV6-1 to TRBJ2-7; D not resolved. The germline V and J ends were trimmed by 7 bases and 0 bases, with 16 bases remaining between them. Germline values: CDR1 MNHNS, CDR2 SASEGT. The CDR3 is 15 residues long. CDR3 amino acids: CASTIIQASSYEQYF. CDR3 nucleotides: TGTGCCAGCACTATTATCCAGGCTAGCTCCTACGAGCAGTACTTC.

The rearrangement joins TRBV20-1 to TRBJ2-7, with 12 bases lining up with TRBD2. The CDR3 length is 15 residues. Germline V lookup: CDR1 DFQATT, CDR2 SNEGSKA (reference sequence). The trim removed 3 bases at V and 7 bases at J, leaving 10 bases unmatched. The chain's CDR3 is CSARLAGGSVGEQYF. CDR3 DNA: TGCAGTGCTAGGCTAGCGGGAGGGTCCGTCGGTGAGCAGTACTTC.

This sequence joins TRBV7-2 and TRBJ2-6; 13 bases agree with TRBD2. V was clipped by 6 bases and J by 6 bases; unmatched bases: 8. This CDR3 is built from 17 residues. Per the germline V gene, CDR1 is SGHTA and CDR2 is FQGNSA. DNA of the CDR3: TGTGCCAGCAGGCGGACTAGCGGGAGCGCTGAGGCCAACGTCCTGACTTTC. Encoded protein: CASRRTSGSAEANVLTF. The variable domain in full, with the rest retrieved from reference TRBV7-2 and TRBJ2-6, is GAGVSQSPSNKVTEKGKDVELRCDPISGHTALYWYRQSLGQGLEFLIYFQGNSAPDKSGLPSDRFSAERTGGSVSTLTIQRTQQEDSAVYLCASRRTSGSAEANVLTFGAGSRLTVL.

As concerns this clonotype: A far larger clone is just one base off, so this is likely a read error. The genes are TRBV6-5 and TRBJ2-1; 8 bases align to TRBD2. Germline CDR1 is MNHEY and CDR2 is SVGAGI. This CDR3 is 14 amino acids long. The CDR3 DNA sequence: TGTGCCAGCAACGACGGGAGGGCCCTCAATGAGCCGTTCTTC. Amino acids: CASNDGRALNEPFF.

This clonotype was seen more than once but under ten times. The chain combines TRBV7-8 with TRBJ1-1; D uncertain. Trimming pared 5 bases from V and 5 bases from J, leaving 12 bases between. The CDR3 is 13 amino acids. CDR1 is SGHVS and CDR2 is FQNEAQ in the germline V gene. The CDR3 region is CASSMEGGTEAFF. The CDR3 DNA follows: TGTGCCAGCAGCATGGAAGGCGGAACTGAAGCTTTCTTT.